In its sample, the clone carrying this T cell receptor (beta chain) was seen once. The entry originates in a study of blood T cell repertoires in COVID-19. Study-wide context: Whether acute or convalescent, the COVID-19 samples came from the United States, Italy and Spain. PBMCs, B-cell-depleted T cells, or T cells provided the cDNA or gDNA that made up the material.

Per the authors' pipeline: Amplifying reference gene primers gave estimates of nucleated cell counts. Profiling relied on immunoSEQ multiplex PCR, and the TCRdb table lists in-frame clones only, not all of them. That table gives V, J and clone size, and the DNA gave D and trimming. The sample lists about 120,000 clones; roughly 89% were seen once. Germline V CDR1 and CDR2: MNHEY, SVGEGT. CDR3 length equals 13 residues. Losses at the gene ends were 2 bases for V and 14 bases for J; bases not matched to a gene: 7. The genes are TRBV6-2 or TRBV6-3 and TRBJ1-2; 11 bases line up with TRBD1. This receptor was taken from a woman aged 45-65 years with acute or convalescent COVID-19. The sequenced sample was peripheral blood. CDR3 residues: CASSYGQGAPKTF. The CDR3 region has the DNA TGTGCCAGCAGTTACGGACAGGGGGCCCCTAAGACCTTC.